A selection of T cell receptor beta chains follows, all from one sample in a study of T cell repertoires in cytomegalovirus infection. No cognate antigen is known for these TCRs. TCRdb used MiXCR to reprocess the reads, holding one entry per CDR3 protein. The sample carries approximately 990,000 distinct CDR3 sequences, around 31% recorded once. The sample here was cultured CD8+ T cells from PBMCs, taken from culture after CMV antigen stimulation. These receptors all stem from a human donor in good health (CMV status not recorded). Some clones in this sample may be carry-over from other donors' samples. Each CDR3 is given with its conserved first and last residue. Fields, in order: CDR3 protein, CDR3 DNA, clone size, J gene, D gene, V gene. D genes are given only for firm matches. Clone size is given for some rows only: seen once, a few or many times, or a class if the clone is expanded.

CASRPLAGAETQYF,TGTGCCAGCAGACCTCTAGCGGGGGCGGAGACCCAGTACTTC,few,TRBJ2-5,TRBD2,TRBV6-2/TRBV6-3
CASRDPRGMETQYF,TGTGCCAGCAGGGACCCCCGCGGCATGGAGACCCAGTACTTC,few,TRBJ2-5,-,TRBV28
CASSRPGGNTEAFF,TGTGCCAGCAGCCGGCCAGGGGGCAACACTGAAGCTTTCTTT,-,TRBJ1-1,TRBD1,TRBV7-9
CASSARFPVTDTQYF,TGTGCCAGCAGTGCCCGGTTTCCAGTCACAGATACGCAGTATTTT,-,TRBJ2-3,-,TRBV6-2/TRBV6-3
CASSYPSGGTGELFF,TGTGCCAGCAGTTACCCTAGCGGGGGCACCGGGGAGCTGTTTTTT,many,TRBJ2-2,TRBD2,TRBV6-2/TRBV6-3
CASSQPGTVNTEAFF,TGTGCCAGCAGCCAACCCGGGACAGTGAACACTGAAGCTTTCTTT,-,TRBJ1-1,TRBD1,TRBV14
CASSSDLRVPGNTIYF,TGTGCCAGCAGCTCGGACCTTCGGGTCCCTGGAAACACCATATATTTT,many,TRBJ1-3,-,TRBV7-8
CASSETMETQYF,TGTGCCAGCAGTGAAACGATGGAGACCCAGTACTTC,-,TRBJ2-5,-,TRBV2
CATSGAGTGGGYTF,TGTGCCACCAGCGGGGCCGGGACAGGGGGAGGCTACACCTTC,-,TRBJ1-2,TRBD1,TRBV15
CASSIGAGAHTDTQYF,TGTGCCAGTAGTATAGGGGCGGGGGCCCACACAGATACGCAGTATTTT,-,TRBJ2-3,-,TRBV19
CSARDRWEDYTGELFF,TGCAGTGCTAGAGATCGCTGGGAAGATTACACCGGGGAGCTGTTTTTT,few,TRBJ2-2,-,TRBV20-1
CASSLETGVKGTNTEAFF,TGTGCCAGCAGCTTAGAGACAGGGGTAAAGGGAACGAACACTGAAGCTTTCTTT,-,TRBJ1-1,TRBD1,TRBV7-2
CASSSSGTIRGPQHF,TGTGCCAGCAGCTCCTCCGGGACGATACGGGGGCCCCAGCATTTT,few,TRBJ1-5,-,TRBV7-8
CASSPEGGRGGEKLFF,TGTGCCAGCAGTCCCGAAGGGGGAAGGGGAGGAGAAAAACTGTTTTTT,-,TRBJ1-4,-,TRBV2
CASSLKKGLAGGVEQFF,TGTGCCAGCAGCTTAAAGAAAGGACTAGCGGGGGGTGTTGAGCAGTTCTTC,-,TRBJ2-1,TRBD2,TRBV7-9
CATIQGVPETQYF,TGTGCCACAATACAGGGGGTTCCTGAGACCCAGTACTTC,-,TRBJ2-5,TRBD1,TRBV24-1
CSASKPGQGSYNEQFF,TGCAGTGCTAGCAAACCGGGACAGGGTTCCTACAATGAGCAGTTCTTC,few,TRBJ2-1,TRBD1,TRBV20-1
CASSRVRTGTGELFF,TGTGCCAGCAGCCGGGTTAGAACGGGCACCGGGGAGCTGTTTTTT,-,TRBJ2-2,-,TRBV7-4
CASSHTGVAYNSPLHF,TGTGCCAGCAGCCACACAGGGGTTGCCTATAATTCACCCCTCCACTTT,many,TRBJ1-6,TRBD1,TRBV6-1
CASSFPRDGYTF,TGTGCCAGCAGTTTCCCCAGGGACGGCTACACCTTC,-,TRBJ1-2,-,TRBV12-3/TRBV12-4
CASSPGTGGFEETQYF,TGTGCCAGCAGCCCGGGGACAGGAGGGTTTGAGGAGACCCAGTACTTC,-,TRBJ2-5,TRBD1,TRBV11-2
CASSSDTGSKAGVAFF,TGTGCCAGCAGCTCAGATACAGGTTCCAAGGCGGGTGTAGCTTTCTTT,-,TRBJ1-1,-,TRBV6-5
CAIRGGNEQFF,TGTGCCATTCGAGGGGGGAATGAGCAGTTCTTC,many,TRBJ2-1,-,TRBV2
CASSGYNGQETQYF,TGTGCCAGCAGTGGGTATAATGGCCAAGAGACCCAGTACTTC,few,TRBJ2-5,-,TRBV6-7
CASSQDAPGYQPQHF,TGCGCCAGCAGCCAAGATGCCCCAGGGTACCAGCCCCAGCATTTT,few,TRBJ1-5,-,TRBV4-3
CASSYRPHHEQYF,TGTGCCAGCAGTTACCGGCCCCACCACGAGCAGTACTTC,-,TRBJ2-7,-,TRBV6-2/TRBV6-3
CATIRGDNEQFF,TGTGCCACTATACGGGGAGACAATGAGCAGTTCTTC,-,TRBJ2-1,-,TRBV10-3
CASTETTSGNTIYF,TGTGCCAGCACAGAGACGACGTCTGGAAACACCATATATTTT,many,TRBJ1-3,-,TRBV7-8
CSAYGLAGDSYTGELFF,TGCAGTGCCTACGGACTAGCGGGGGACTCTTACACCGGGGAGCTGTTTTTT,-,TRBJ2-2,TRBD2,TRBV20-1
CASTQRGNTEAFF,TGTGCCAGCACCCAGAGGGGGAACACTGAAGCTTTCTTT,few,TRBJ1-1,-,TRBV7-9
CASSYLAPARNTEAFF,TGTGCCAGCAGTTACCTCGCCCCGGCGAGGAACACTGAAGCTTTCTTT,-,TRBJ1-1,-,TRBV6-2/TRBV6-3
CASSILGQGSNEQFF,TGTGCCAGTAGTATATTGGGACAGGGATCCAATGAGCAGTTCTTC,-,TRBJ2-1,TRBD1,TRBV19
CASSILGQGTGELFF,TGTGCCAGTAGTATATTGGGACAGGGTACCGGGGAGCTGTTTTTT,-,TRBJ2-2,TRBD1,TRBV19
CASSQVGGGGDEQFF,TGCGCCAGCAGCCAAGTGGGGGGAGGCGGAGATGAGCAGTTCTTC,-,TRBJ2-1,-,TRBV4-1
CASSRAPSSYEQHF,TGTGCCAGCAGCCGGGCTCCAAGCTCCTACGAGCAGCACTTC,-,TRBJ2-7,-,TRBV7-1
CASSRYPRQGSNSPLHF,TGTGCCAGCAGCCGATACCCCCGACAGGGGAGTAATTCACCCCTCCACTTT,-,TRBJ1-6,TRBD1,TRBV5-5
CASSLRGPLNYGYTF,TGTGCCAGCAGCCTCCGCGGACCACTTAACTATGGCTACACCTTC,-,TRBJ1-2,-,TRBV7-8
CASSEKASPIMSTEQYF,TGTGCCAGCAGTGAAAAAGCCAGCCCCATTATGTCTACGGAGCAGTACTTC,-,TRBJ2-7,-,TRBV6-1
CASSQNPHSGDHSGANVLTF,TGTGCCAGCAGCCAAAACCCTCATAGCGGGGACCACTCTGGGGCCAACGTCCTGACTTTC,-,TRBJ2-6,TRBD2,TRBV4-2
CSAPGGGPGELFF,TGCAGTGCTCCGGGGGGGGGTCCCGGGGAGCTGTTTTTT,-,TRBJ2-2,TRBD2,TRBV20-1
CASSPGLVGPLGYNEQFF,TGTGCCAGCAGCCCGGGACTAGTGGGACCCCTTGGCTACAATGAGCAGTTCTTC,-,TRBJ2-1,TRBD2,TRBV12-3/TRBV12-4
CASSLRGVLGTEAFF,TGTGCCAGCAGCTTGAGGGGGGTACTCGGCACTGAAGCTTTCTTT,-,TRBJ1-1,-,TRBV5-4
CASSRTSGENYNEQFF,TGTGCCAGCAGCCGGACTAGCGGGGAGAACTACAATGAGCAGTTCTTC,-,TRBJ2-1,TRBD2,TRBV7-4
CASSQEWTGDSFF,TGCGCCAGCAGCCAAGAATGGACAGGAGACTCTTTCTTT,few,TRBJ1-1,TRBD1,TRBV4-1
CASSTPREEGQPQHF,TGTGCCAGCAGTACCCCACGGGAGGAAGGGCAGCCCCAGCATTTT,-,TRBJ1-5,-,TRBV12-3/TRBV12-4
CASKRRGQKSNEQFF,TGTGCCAGTAAACGGCGGGGACAGAAGAGCAATGAGCAGTTCTTC,-,TRBJ2-1,-,TRBV19
CASSSEGFSGANVLTF,TGTGCCAGCAGCTCCGAGGGGTTTTCTGGGGCCAACGTCCTGACTTTC,few,TRBJ2-6,-,TRBV7-9
CASTIATGLGSPLHF,TGTGCCAGCACGATAGCAACAGGGCTCGGGTCACCCCTCCACTTT,-,TRBJ1-6,-,TRBV28
CASSLGVTAYNEQFF,TGTGCCAGCAGCTTAGGGGTTACTGCCTACAATGAGCAGTTCTTC,-,TRBJ2-1,-,TRBV7-2